Each of the 14 T cell receptor beta chains below was sequenced from the same sample in a study of PD-L1 blockade in urothelial cancer. Assay used: immunoSEQ multiplex PCR; TCRdb lists only in-frame clones, some missing. The sample gives about 37,000 clones, over 75% of which show up once; 15% to 19% is in the top ten. The sample's time point: pretreatment peripheral blood. The material sequenced was PBMCs, taken around atezolizumab (anti-PD-L1) treatment. All receptors come from a man in his sixties with urothelial cancer.

This rearrangement joins TRBV28 to TRBJ2-2; D is possibly TRBD2 (6 bases). Trimming removed 6 bases at V and 6 bases at J, with 20 bases between. CDR3 length: 16 residues. From germline, CDR1 is MDHEN and CDR2 SYDVKM. The DNA for the CDR3 is TGTGCCAGCAGAAGATCGGGACTCGAGCCTGCCGGGGAGCTGTTTTTT. Translated: CASRRSGLEPAGELFF.

The chain employs TRBV9 and TRBJ2-2, with D tentatively TRBD2 (5 bases). The V end was cut by 6 bases, the J end by 7 bases, with 16 bases between. The CDR3 length is 14 residues. Germline V lookup: CDR1 SGDLS, CDR2 YYNGEE. CDR3 nucleotide sequence: TGTGCCAGCAAACCCAACCGGGGAAACGGGGAGCTGTTTTTT. Its protein is CASKPNRGNGELFF.

This clone was seen more than once but under ten times. V is TRBV30 and J is TRBJ1-4; D gene uncertain. Germline V CDR1 and CDR2: GTSNPN, SVGIG (reference sequence). The V gene lost 1 base and the J gene lost 5 bases, with 8 bases spanning the gap. This CDR3 is 13 amino acids long. In DNA form, the CDR3 reads TGTGCCTGGAGTGGACGGGGAAATGAAAAACTGTTTTTT. Protein product: CAWSGRGNEKLFF.

The rearrangement uses TRBV6-1 and TRBJ1-6; 7 bases match TRBD1. The CDR3 totals 13 residues. The trim removed 6 bases at V and 6 bases at J, leaving 2 bases unmatched. The germline V gene encodes CDR1 MNHNS and CDR2 SASEGT. CDR3 amino acids: CASRDRPNSPLHF. The DNA of the CDR3 is TGTGCCAGCAGGGACAGGCCTAATTCACCCCTCCACTTT.

The chain has TRBV12-5 and TRBJ2-7, with 7 bases matching TRBD2. Germline values: CDR1 LGHNT, CDR2 FRNRAP. The CDR3 runs to 13 residues. V dropped 10 bases and J dropped 3; count of bases not matched to a gene: 9. The CDR3 region is CATRGDSDYEQYF. CDR3 DNA: TGTGCTACCCGGGGGGACTCGGACTACGAGCAGTACTTC.

This sequence joins TRBV7-3 and TRBJ2-7; 10 bases line up with TRBD2. V gave up 5 bases and J gave up 2 bases; unmatched junction bases: 12. Germline V gene lookup returns CDR1 SGHTA and CDR2 FQGTGA. CDR3 size: 17 residues. DNA of the CDR3: TGTGCCAGCAGCACTACAAGTGGAGCGGGAGGGACCTACGAGCAGTACTTC. It is translated as CASSTTSGAGGTYEQYF.

The chain joins TRBV6-1 to TRBJ2-5; TRBD2 is a possible D gene (5 bases). Trimming removed 3 bases from V and 4 bases from J, with 12 bases in between. CDR3 length: 14 amino acids. Germline V CDR1 and CDR2: MNHNS, SASEGT. The CDR3 protein is CASSDSGYGETQYF. In DNA form, the CDR3 reads TGTGCCAGCAGTGACTCGGGGTATGGAGAGACCCAGTACTTC.

The V gene is TRBV18, the J gene TRBJ1-1; D not resolved. CDR1 KGHSH and CDR2 LQKENI come from the germline V gene. V gave up 2 bases and J gave up 2 bases, with 15 bases separating them. The CDR3 runs to 16 residues. The CDR3 DNA reads as TGTGCCAGCTCACCAACTGCTGCGGGAGGAAACACTGAAGCTTTCTTT. It encodes CASSPTAAGGNTEAFF.

On this clone itself: This specimen includes other DNA sequences encoding the same CDR3. This sequence joins TRBV20-1 and TRBJ2-1, with 8 bases that match TRBD2. The germline CDR1 and CDR2 sequences are DFQATT and SNEGSKA (reference sequence). The CDR3 consists of 11 residues. The trim removed 3 bases at V and 10 bases at J, leaving 2 bases unmatched. The CDR3 sequence is CSASQREEQFF. CDR3 bases: TGCAGTGCTAGTCAGCGGGAGGAGCAGTTCTTC.

The chain has TRBV19 and TRBJ2-3; 7 nucleotides match TRBD2. Germline CDR1 LNHDA, CDR2 SQIVND (reference sequence). The CDR3 runs to 16 residues. V dropped 4 bases and J dropped 1; count of bases not matched to a gene: 8. CDR3: CASSKGLVWGTDTQYF. Written as DNA, the CDR3 is TGTGCCAGTAGTAAAGGACTAGTGTGGGGCACAGATACGCAGTATTTT.

This chain links TRBV4-2 with TRBJ1-1; TRBD1 matches 7 bases. Germline-derived CDR1 and CDR2 are LGHNA and YNFKEQ. V gave up 4 bases and J gave up 0 bases; unmatched junction bases: 23. This CDR3 comprises 21 residues. The CDR3 nucleotides are TGTGCCAGCAGCCGAGAAGATAATCCGGGACAGCGATACTTTTTGAACACTGAAGCTTTCTTT. Translated, it gives CASSREDNPGQRYFLNTEAFF.

The V and J genes are TRBV12-5 and TRBJ2-1; D may be TRBD1 (6 bases). This CDR3 comprises 13 residues. V lost 2 bases and J lost 6, with 8 bases in between. CDR1 and CDR2 (germline): LGHNT, FRNRAP. The CDR3 sequence is CASGLSGVNEQFF. The CDR3 DNA is TGTGCTAGTGGTTTGTCAGGGGTCAATGAGCAGTTCTTC. Supplemented by reference TRBV12-5 and TRBJ2-1, the full variable domain reads DARVTQTPRHKVTEMGQEVTMRCQPILGHNTVFWYRQTMMQGLELLAYFRNRAPLDDSGMPKDRFSAEMPDATLATLKIQPSEPRDSAVYFCASGLSGVNEQFFGPGTRLTVL.

This clone was counted only a few times. The gene calls are TRBV9 and TRBJ1-1; 7 bases agree with TRBD1. The CDR3 sequence is 14 residues long. Per germline, CDR1 SGDLS and CDR2 YYNGEE. With 3 bases clipped from V and 2 bases from J, the junction kept 4 bases outside the gene matches. This CDR3 is CASSAGQTNTEAFF. As DNA, the CDR3 is TGTGCCAGCAGCGCGGGACAGACTAACACTGAAGCTTTCTTT.

The rearrangement joins TRBV9 to TRBJ2-6; possible D gene TRBD2, 6 bases. V lost 2 bases to trimming and J lost 4 bases, with 13 bases between them. The CDR3 loop spans 16 amino acids. Germline V gene sequence: CDR1 SGDLS, CDR2 YYNGEE. The CDR3 DNA follows: TGTGCCAGCAGCGTGAGTGGAGGGTTGGGGGCCAACGTCCTGACTTTC. This encodes CASSVSGGLGANVLTF.